Following are 11 T cell receptor beta chains from one sample sequenced in a study of PD-1 blockade in classical Hodgkin lymphoma. The protocol was immunoSEQ multiplex PCR, while the TCRdb copy is restricted to in-frame clones and leaves out a portion. Seen here are roughly 12,000 clones, approximately 84% observed once, and the top ten hold about 29%. Relapse was seen in all patients after autologous stem cell transplantation, and brentuximab vedotin exposure was variable. This specimen was peripheral blood mononuclear cells (PBMCs), taken at baseline. The receptor set was obtained from a human donor with classical Hodgkin lymphoma.

The V gene is TRBV7-9, the J gene TRBJ1-3; the D is unclear. Trimming removed 5 bases at V and 6 bases at J, with 5 bases between. The CDR3 has 11 amino acids. The V gene's germline CDR1 is SEHNR and CDR2 FQNEAQ (reference sequence). The CDR3: CASSPQNTIYF. CDR3 coding DNA: TGTGCCAGCAGCCCCCAAAACACCATATATTTT. Full variable domain (outside the CDR3, taken from reference TRBV7-9 and TRBJ1-3): DTGVSQNPRHKITKRGQNVTFRCDPISEHNRLYWYRQTLGQGPEFLTYFQNEAQLEKSRLLSDRFSAERPKGSFSTLEIQRTEQGDSAMYLCASSPQNTIYFGEGSWLTVV.

The gene calls are TRBV5-1 and TRBJ1-2, with D tentatively TRBD1 (5 bases). V was cut by 4 bases and J by 0 bases, with 16 bases left in between. Germline CDR1 and CDR2: SGHRS and YFSETQ. The CDR3 length is 16 residues. This chain's CDR3 is CASSPGAQRSNYGYTF. Here the CDR3 DNA reads TGCGCCAGCAGCCCCGGGGCGCAGAGGTCTAACTATGGCTACACCTTC.

The CDR3 region is CASSYQGGYSYEQYF. The CDR3 bases are TGTGCCAGCAGCTACCAAGGGGGCTACTCCTACGAGCAGTACTTC. The V call is TRBV7-1, the J call TRBJ2-7, with TRBD1 matching over 7 bases. TRBV7-1 is recorded as an ORF, its role being uncertain. V shed 4 bases and J 0 bases; nucleotides not matched to a gene: 6. The CDR3 sequence is 15 residues long.

This sequence joins TRBV28 and TRBJ1-4; D ambiguous. This CDR3 has 14 amino acids. V was trimmed by 3 bases and J by 4 bases, leaving 9 bases between them. Germline-derived CDR1 and CDR2 are MDHEN and SYDVKM. The CDR3 coding sequence is TGTGCCAGCAGTTTTAGTTGGGGTAATGAAAAACTGTTTTTT. Protein product: CASSFSWGNEKLFF.

The V gene is TRBV4-2, the J gene TRBJ2-5, with TRBD1 matching over 10 bases. V lost 0 bases and J lost 4; bases outside the gene matches: 5. CDR3 size: 16 residues. Germline loops: CDR1 LGHNA, CDR2 YNFKEQ. The CDR3 DNA is TGTGCCAGCAGCCAAGATCGGCGACAGGGGGCAGAGACCCAGTACTTC. Translating it yields CASSQDRRQGAETQYF.

The rearrangement uses TRBV6-6 and TRBJ1-6; 7 bases map to TRBD1. CDR3 size: 13 residues. The germline CDR1 and CDR2 sequences are MNHNY and SVGAGI (reference sequence). V shed 6 bases and J 9 bases; nucleotides not matched to a gene: 5. CDR3 in amino acids: CASRPGQPSPLHF. CDR3 nucleotide sequence: TGTGCCAGCAGACCGGGACAGCCTTCACCCCTCCACTTT.

This chain connects TRBV30 to TRBJ1-4; the D gene is possibly TRBD1 (6 bases). Germline CDR1 reads GTSNPN; CDR2 reads SVGIG (reference sequence). V dropped 5 bases and J dropped 8 bases, with 15 bases sitting between them. This CDR3 is built from 13 residues. The CDR3 sequence: CAWATGFREKLFF. The CDR3, as DNA: TGTGCCTGGGCGACAGGATTCAGGGAAAAACTGTTTTTT.

This chain joins TRBV19 and TRBJ1-2; D is undetermined. The CDR3 is 13 residues long. Germline values: CDR1 LNHDA, CDR2 SQIVND (reference sequence). The V end lost 6 bases, the J end lost 3 bases, and 11 bases lay between the germline ends. The CDR3 loop is CASSFEIYYGYTF. The DNA for the CDR3 is TGTGCCAGTAGCTTCGAAATTTACTATGGCTACACCTTC.

The V call is TRBV9, the J call TRBJ2-3; no firm D call. The CDR3 is made up of 14 amino acids. Germline lookup yields CDR1 SGDLS and CDR2 YYNGEE. V gave up 0 bases and J gave up 1 base, with 6 bases separating them. CDR3 in DNA: TGTGCCAGCAGCGTAGGGCTTGGCACAGATACGCAGTATTTT. Its translation: CASSVGLGTDTQYF.

This clone was counted once. This chain connects TRBV27 to TRBJ2-2; 9 bases align to TRBD1. Germline CDR1 MNHEY, CDR2 SMNVEV (reference sequence). Trimming cost V 3 bases and J 5 bases; bases outside gene matches: 4. The CDR3 spans 15 residues. CDR3 sequence reads: CASSLRTGVTGELFF. The CDR3 DNA sequence: TGTGCCAGCAGTTTGAGGACAGGGGTAACCGGGGAGCTGTTTTTT.

The chain joins TRBV30 to TRBJ2-4; D is perhaps TRBD1 (7 bases). This CDR3 has 14 residues. V shed 3 bases and J shed 6 bases, with 15 bases lying between them. The germline CDR1 and CDR2 sequences are GTSNPN and SVGIG (reference sequence). CDR3 bases: TGTGCCTGGAGAGGACAGGTCGGGGGAAACATTCAGTACTTC. Translated: CAWRGQVGGNIQYF.